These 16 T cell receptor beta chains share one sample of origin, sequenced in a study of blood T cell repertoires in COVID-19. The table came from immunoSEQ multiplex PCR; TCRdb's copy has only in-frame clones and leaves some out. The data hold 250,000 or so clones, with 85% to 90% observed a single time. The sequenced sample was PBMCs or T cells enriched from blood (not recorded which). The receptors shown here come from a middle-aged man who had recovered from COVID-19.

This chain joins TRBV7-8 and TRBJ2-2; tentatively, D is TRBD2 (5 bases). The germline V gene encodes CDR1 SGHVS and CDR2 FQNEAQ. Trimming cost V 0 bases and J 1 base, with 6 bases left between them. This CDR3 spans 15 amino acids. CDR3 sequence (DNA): TGTGCCAGCAGCTTAGCGGGAGTGAACACCGGGGAGCTGTTTTTT. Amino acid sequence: CASSLAGVNTGELFF.

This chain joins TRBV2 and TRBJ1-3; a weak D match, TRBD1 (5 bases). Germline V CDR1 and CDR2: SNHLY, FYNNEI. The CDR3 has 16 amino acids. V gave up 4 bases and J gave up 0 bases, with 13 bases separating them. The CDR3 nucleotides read TGTGCCAGCAGTGGCCCCAGACAGAGCTCTGGAAACACCATATATTTT. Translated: CASSGPRQSSGNTIYF.

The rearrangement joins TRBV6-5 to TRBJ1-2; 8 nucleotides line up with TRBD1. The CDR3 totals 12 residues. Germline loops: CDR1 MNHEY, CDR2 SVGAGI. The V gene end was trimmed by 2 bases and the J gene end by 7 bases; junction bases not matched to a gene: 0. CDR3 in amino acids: CASSYGQGGYTF. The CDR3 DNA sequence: TGTGCCAGCAGTTACGGACAGGGTGGCTACACCTTC.

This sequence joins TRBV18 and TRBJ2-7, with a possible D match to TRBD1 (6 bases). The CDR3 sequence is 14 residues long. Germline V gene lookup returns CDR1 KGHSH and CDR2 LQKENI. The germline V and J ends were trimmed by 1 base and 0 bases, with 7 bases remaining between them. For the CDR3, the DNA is TGTGCCAGCTCACCACAGGGGGACTCCTACGAGCAGTACTTC. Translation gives CASSPQGDSYEQYF.

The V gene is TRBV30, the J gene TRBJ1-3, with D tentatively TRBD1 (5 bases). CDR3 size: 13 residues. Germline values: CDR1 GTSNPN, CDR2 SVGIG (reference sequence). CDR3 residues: CGLDQGSGNTIYF. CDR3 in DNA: TGTGGCCTGGACCAGGGCTCTGGAAACACCATATATTTT.

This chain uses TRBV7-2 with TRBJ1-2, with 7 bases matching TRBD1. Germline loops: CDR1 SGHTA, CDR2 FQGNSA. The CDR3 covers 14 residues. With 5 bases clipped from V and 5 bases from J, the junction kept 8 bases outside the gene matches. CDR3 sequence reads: CASSPRDRAYGYTF. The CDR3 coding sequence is TGTGCCAGCAGCCCCCGGGACAGAGCATATGGCTACACCTTC.

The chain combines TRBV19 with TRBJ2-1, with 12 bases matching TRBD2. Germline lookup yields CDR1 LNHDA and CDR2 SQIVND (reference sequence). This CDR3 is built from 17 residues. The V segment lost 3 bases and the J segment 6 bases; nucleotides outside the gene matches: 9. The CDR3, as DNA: TGTGCCAGTAGTATTCAGGGGCTAGCGGGGGGGCGCAATGAGCAGTTCTTC. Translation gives CASSIQGLAGGRNEQFF.

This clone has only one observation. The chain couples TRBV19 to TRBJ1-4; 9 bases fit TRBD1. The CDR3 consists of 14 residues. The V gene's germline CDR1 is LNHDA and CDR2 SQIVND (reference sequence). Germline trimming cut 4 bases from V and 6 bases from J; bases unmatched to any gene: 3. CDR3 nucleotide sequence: TGTGCCAGTAGTAGGACAGGGGTTGATGAAAAACTGTTTTTT. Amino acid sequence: CASSRTGVDEKLFF.

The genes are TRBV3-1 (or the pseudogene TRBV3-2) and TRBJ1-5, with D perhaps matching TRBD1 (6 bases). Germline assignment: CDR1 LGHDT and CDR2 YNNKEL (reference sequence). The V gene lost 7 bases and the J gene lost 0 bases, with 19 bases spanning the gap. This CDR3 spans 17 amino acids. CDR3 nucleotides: TGTGCCAGCAACCGGGACAAGGAGCTCTGTAGCAATCAGCCCCAGCATTTT. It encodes CASNRDKELCSNQPQHF.

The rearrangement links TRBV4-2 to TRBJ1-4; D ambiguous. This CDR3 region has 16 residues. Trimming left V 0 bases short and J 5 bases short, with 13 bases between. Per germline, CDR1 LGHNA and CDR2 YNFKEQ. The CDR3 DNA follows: TGTGCCAGCAGCCAAGATCGCCAGATTAAGAATGAAAAACTGTTTTTT. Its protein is CASSQDRQIKNEKLFF.

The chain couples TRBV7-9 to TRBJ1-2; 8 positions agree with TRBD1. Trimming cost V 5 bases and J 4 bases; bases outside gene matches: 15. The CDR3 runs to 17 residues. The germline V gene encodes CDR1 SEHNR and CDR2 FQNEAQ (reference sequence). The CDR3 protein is CASSLTATQGGIYGYTF. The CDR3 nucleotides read TGTGCCAGCAGCCTAACTGCCACACAGGGGGGGATCTATGGCTACACCTTC.

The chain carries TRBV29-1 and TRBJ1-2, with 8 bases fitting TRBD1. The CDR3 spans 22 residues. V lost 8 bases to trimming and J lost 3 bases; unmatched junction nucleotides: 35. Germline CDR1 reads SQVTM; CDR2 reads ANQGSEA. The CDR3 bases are TGCAGCCCCCCTCGGGAGTATTGTCGGGGGACGACAGGGGAACTCGAGGACTATGGCTACACCTTC. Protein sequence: CSPPREYCRGTTGELEDYGYTF.

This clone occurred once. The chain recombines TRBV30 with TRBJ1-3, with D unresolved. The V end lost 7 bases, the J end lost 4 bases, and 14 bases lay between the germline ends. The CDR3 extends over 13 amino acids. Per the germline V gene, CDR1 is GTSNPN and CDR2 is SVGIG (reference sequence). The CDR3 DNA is TGTGCCTCCCTCACAGTCTCAGGAAACACCATATATTTT. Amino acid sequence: CASLTVSGNTIYF. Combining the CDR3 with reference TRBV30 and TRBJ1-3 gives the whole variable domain SQTIHQWPATLVQPVGSPLSLECTVEGTSNPNLYWYRQAAGRGLQLLFYSVGIGQISSEVPQNLSASRPQDRQFILSSKKLLLSDSGFYLCASLTVSGNTIYFGEGSWLTVV.

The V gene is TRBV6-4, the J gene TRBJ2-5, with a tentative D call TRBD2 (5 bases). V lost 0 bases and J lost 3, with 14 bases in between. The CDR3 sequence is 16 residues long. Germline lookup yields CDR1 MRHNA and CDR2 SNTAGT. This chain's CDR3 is CASSDSVRALEETQYF. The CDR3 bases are TGTGCCAGCAGTGACTCGGTGAGGGCTTTAGAAGAGACCCAGTACTTC.

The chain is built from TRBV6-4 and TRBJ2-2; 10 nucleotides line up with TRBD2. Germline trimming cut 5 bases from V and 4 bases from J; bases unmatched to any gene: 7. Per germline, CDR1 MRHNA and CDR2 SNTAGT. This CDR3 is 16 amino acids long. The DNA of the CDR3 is TGTGCCAGCAGTTTCTTAGCGGGAGGACCCACCGGGGAGCTGTTTTTT. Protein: CASSFLAGGPTGELFF.

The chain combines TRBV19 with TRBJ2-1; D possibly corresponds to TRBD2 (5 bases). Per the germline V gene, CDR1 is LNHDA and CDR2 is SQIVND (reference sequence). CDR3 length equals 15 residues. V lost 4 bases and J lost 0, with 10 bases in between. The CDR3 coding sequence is TGTGCCAGTAGTAGCGGGTTCGCCTCCTACAATGAGCAGTTCTTC. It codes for CASSSGFASYNEQFF.